This TCR beta chain was documented in a study of OX40 agonist ivuxolimab in advanced cancers. Study background: Three partial responders included one hepatocellular carcinoma patient and two cutaneous melanoma patients.

TCRdb keeps only in-frame clones here, not all; method: immunoSEQ multiplex PCR. The profile shows about 17,000 clones, roughly 90% of them singletons. V lost 5 bases and J lost 6; bases outside the gene matches: 7. CDR3 length: 14 amino acids. Germline V gene sequence: CDR1 MNHEY, CDR2 SMNVEV (reference sequence). The chain carries TRBV27 and TRBJ2-1; 7 bases align to TRBD1. The material was CD4+ or CD8+ T cells sorted from blood, obtained in a trial of the OX40 agonist ivuxolimab. The sequence was obtained from an adult with an advanced solid tumor such as melanoma, head and neck, liver or kidney cancer. The CDR3 DNA sequence: TGTGCCAGCAGTGCCGAGGGGGCGGGCAATGAGCAGTTCTTC. Encoded protein: CASSAEGAGNEQFF.